This TCR beta chain came from a study of cytomegalovirus exposure and HLA in healthy donors. V lost 1 base, J lost 5 bases, and 5 bases stayed unmatched. The CDR3 totals 16 residues. The germline V gene has CDR1 SSHAT and CDR2 FNYEAQ (reference sequence). Researchers ran the PCR with 60 Vbeta and 13 Jbeta primers. Assay used: immunoSEQ multiplex PCR; TCRdb lists only in-frame clones, some missing. The sample lists roughly 250,000 clones, just under 85% occurring once. Study-level results: The HLA-A and HLA-B alleles of most subjects were reportedly predicted accurately from TCR beta sequences. Associated with cytomegalovirus, according to the listing, were approximately 160 TCR beta chains. As a later analysis revealed, most CMV-associated TCR beta chains appeared HLA-restricted. Later analysis showed TCR association rates varying by HLA locus, highest for DRB1 and lowest for HLA-C.

Note on this clone: Its antigen is as yet unknown.

The gene calls are TRBV7-7 and TRBJ2-5, with TRBD2 identical over 12 bases. The sample consisted of PBMCs. This TCR came from a woman aged 40 to 55 in good health and CMV-seropositive. The chain's CDR3 is CASSLGGLAGRETQYF. CDR3 nucleotide sequence: TGTGCCAGCAGCTTAGGAGGACTAGCGGGGAGGGAGACCCAGTACTTC.